This T cell receptor beta chain appears in the sequencing data of a study of T cell responses to AZD1222 COVID-19 vaccine. The germline gives CDR1 LNHDA, CDR2 SQIVND (reference sequence). The length of the CDR3 is 13 residues. Deletions cut 6 bases from V and 2 bases from J, with 9 bases between. In this sample, this clone turned up many times. Here immunoSEQ multiplex PCR was the method, and the copy in TCRdb shows in-frame clones only, minus some. The sample holds 78,000 or so clones; around three quarters are singletons and the top ten take 40% to 55%. This sequence was found in an adult who received the AZD1222 COVID-19 vaccine. The genes are TRBV19 and TRBJ2-3; no reliable D call. This specimen consisted of peripheral blood, obtained 28 days after the second AZD1222 dose. CDR3 sequence reads: CASSPISTDTQYF. The CDR3 DNA reads TGTGCCAGTAGCCCGATATCCACAGATACGCAGTATTTT.